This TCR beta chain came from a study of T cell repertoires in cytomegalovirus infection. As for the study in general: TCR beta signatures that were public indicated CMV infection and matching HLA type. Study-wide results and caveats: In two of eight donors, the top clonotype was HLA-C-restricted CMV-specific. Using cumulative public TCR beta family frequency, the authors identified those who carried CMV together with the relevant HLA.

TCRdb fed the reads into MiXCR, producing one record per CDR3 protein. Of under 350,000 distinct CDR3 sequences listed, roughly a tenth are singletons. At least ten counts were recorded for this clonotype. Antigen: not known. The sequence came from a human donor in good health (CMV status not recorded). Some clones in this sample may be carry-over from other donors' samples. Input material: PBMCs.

As DNA, the CDR3 is TGTGCCAGCAGCTCGGACAGGGGGCTGAACAATGAGCAGTTCTTC. It is translated as CASSSDRGLNNEQFF. The genes are TRBV6-2 or TRBV6-3 and TRBJ2-1; 11 nucleotides align to TRBD1. In germline, CDR1 is MNHEY, CDR2 SVGEGT. V shed 6 bases and J 5 bases; nucleotides not matched to a gene: 6. The CDR3 totals 15 residues.